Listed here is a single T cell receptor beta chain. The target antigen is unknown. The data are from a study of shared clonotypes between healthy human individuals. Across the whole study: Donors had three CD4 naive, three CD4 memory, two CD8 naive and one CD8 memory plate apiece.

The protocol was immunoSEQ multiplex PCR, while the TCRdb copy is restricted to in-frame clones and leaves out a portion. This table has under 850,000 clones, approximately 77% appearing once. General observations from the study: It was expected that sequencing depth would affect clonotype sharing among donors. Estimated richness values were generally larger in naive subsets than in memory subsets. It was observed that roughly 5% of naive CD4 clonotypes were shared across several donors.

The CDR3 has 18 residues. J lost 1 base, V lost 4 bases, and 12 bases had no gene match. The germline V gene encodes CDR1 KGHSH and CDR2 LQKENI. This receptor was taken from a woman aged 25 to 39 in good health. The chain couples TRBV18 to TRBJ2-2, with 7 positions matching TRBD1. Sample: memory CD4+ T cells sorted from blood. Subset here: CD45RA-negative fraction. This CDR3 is CASSRGNRDSMNTGELFF. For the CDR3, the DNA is TGTGCCAGCTCACGGGGAAACCGGGACAGCATGAACACCGGGGAGCTGTTTTTT.